The 6 T cell receptor beta chains below were found in one sample sequenced in a study of regulatory T cells in long-lasting Graves disease. Both iRepertoire HTBI primers and Arm-PCR of CDR3 regions were used to build the TCR beta libraries. A single record per CDR3 protein comes from TCRdb applying MiXCR to the multiplex PCR reads. This table holds 450,000 to 600,000 distinct CDR3 sequences, roughly 17% found once. As to time point: newly diagnosed GD, antithyroid drugs for less than 3 months. Extracted RNA from PBMCs served as the source of the TCR library. These records were also assigned to another study, of T cells in Graves' hyperthyroidism and ophthalmopathy.

The sample in question was peripheral blood mononuclear cells (PBMCs), obtained at new diagnosis, from a patient treated with antithyroid drugs. These receptors were collected from a man in his forties or fifties with Graves disease.

This clonotype was counted at least ten times. The V and J genes are TRBV6-1 and TRBJ2-7, with 7 bases that match TRBD1. J was trimmed by 4 bases and V by 6 bases; bases with no gene match: 9. This CDR3 has 14 residues. Germline loops: CDR1 MNHNS, CDR2 SASEGT. The CDR3 DNA is TGTGCCAGCAGCATTTCGGGACAGCGGTACGAGCAGTACTTC. It specifies CASSISGQRYEQYF.

This clonotype showed up many times. The rearrangement uses TRBV29-1 and TRBJ2-7, with unresolved D. Germline V gives CDR1 SQVTM, CDR2 ANQGSEA. CDR3 length: 12 residues. V dropped 5 bases and J dropped 0 bases, with 8 bases sitting between them. This CDR3 reads CSVTANSYEQYF. The CDR3 DNA is TGCAGCGTTACGGCTAACTCCTACGAGCAGTACTTC.

This chain links TRBV10-3 with TRBJ2-6, with unresolved D. This CDR3 region has 13 residues. V dropped 7 bases and J dropped 0 bases, with 4 bases sitting between them. Germline CDR1 reads ENHRY; CDR2 reads SYGVKD. The CDR3 nucleotides are TGTGCCATCACCGCCTCTGGGGCCAACGTCCTGACTTTC. Amino acid sequence: CAITASGANVLTF.

This clonotype was picked up many times. This sequence joins TRBV30 and TRBJ2-3; no clear D. The CDR3 spans 12 residues. CDR1 GTSNPN and CDR2 SVGIG come from the germline V gene (reference sequence). Deletions cut 3 bases from V and 4 bases from J, with 8 bases between. Here the CDR3 DNA reads TGTGCCTGGAGCTCCGGCCCAGATACGCAGTATTTT. It specifies CAWSSGPDTQYF.

This clonotype was observed a few times. The chain has TRBV6-1 and TRBJ2-5; D is uncertain. The CDR3 loop spans 16 amino acids. The V gene lost 6 bases and the J gene lost 0 bases, with 17 bases spanning the gap. Germline-derived CDR1 and CDR2 are MNHNS and SASEGT. The CDR3 bases are TGTGCCAGCAGGCCCCCGGGCTTCCAGTACCAAGAGACCCAGTACTTC. Protein: CASRPPGFQYQETQYF.

In the case of this clonotype: A far larger clone is a single base away, which makes a read error likely. This CDR3 fails to terminate in the conserved phenylalanine or tryptophan, so it likely reflects a read error. V and J are TRBV7-2 and TRBJ1-6; TRBD1 matches 7 bases. Trimming removed 5 bases from V and 10 bases from J; junction bases left unmatched: 8. From germline, CDR1 is SGHTA and CDR2 FQGNSA. This CDR3 is built from 14 residues. CDR3 region: CASSPQGVNSPLHL. The CDR3 region has the DNA TGTGCCAGCAGCCCCCAGGGGGTGAACTCACCCCTCCACCTT.